A selection of T cell receptor beta chains follows, all from one sample in a study of blood T cell repertoires in COVID-19. Using immunoSEQ multiplex PCR, the repertoire was profiled, and TCRdb retains in-frame clones only, with some absent. The repertoire holds almost 400,000 clones, with about 90% as singletons. Sequencing used PBMCs or T cells enriched from blood (not recorded which). These receptors were obtained from a woman aged 25-40 years who had recovered from COVID-19. The CDR3 runs from the conserved cysteine through the conserved F or W. The D gene is left open where the match is weak. Clone size is not always given. Where it is, it says once, few, many or a class for expanded clones.

abundance: -; d_gene: -; len: 14; v_gene: TRBV3-1/TRBV3-2; j_gene: TRBJ1-2; CDR3aa: CASSQLGAQRGYTF; CDR3nt: TGTGCCAGCAGCCAACTGGGGGCGCAGAGGGGCTACACCTTC
abundance: -; d_gene: -; len: 16; v_gene: TRBV6-5; j_gene: TRBJ2-3; CDR3aa: CASSYDGQGGGDTQYF; CDR3nt: TGTGCCAGCAGTTACGATGGACAGGGCGGGGGAGATACGCAGTATTTT
abundance: -; d_gene: TRBD1; len: 15; v_gene: TRBV27; j_gene: TRBJ1-1; CDR3aa: CASSLAGGGNTEAFF; CDR3nt: TGTGCCAGCAGTTTAGCCGGAGGGGGCAACACTGAAGCTTTCTTT
abundance: -; d_gene: TRBD1; len: 15; v_gene: TRBV7-9; j_gene: TRBJ2-7; CDR3aa: CASSPKGGLNYEQYF; CDR3nt: TGTGCCAGCAGCCCAAAAGGGGGCCTGAATTACGAGCAGTACTTC
abundance: -; d_gene: TRBD1; len: 15; v_gene: TRBV5-1; j_gene: TRBJ1-1; CDR3aa: CASSPGQGVNTEAFF; CDR3nt: TGCGCCAGCAGCCCGGGACAGGGGGTGAACACTGAAGCTTTCTTT
abundance: -; d_gene: TRBD2; len: 16; v_gene: TRBV5-1; j_gene: TRBJ2-2; CDR3aa: CASSLTLAVNTGELFF; CDR3nt: TGCGCCAGCAGCTTGACACTAGCGGTGAACACCGGGGAGCTGTTTTTT
abundance: few; d_gene: TRBD1; len: 18; v_gene: TRBV27; j_gene: TRBJ1-6; CDR3aa: CASSKKGTGSIWNSPLHF; CDR3nt: TGTGCCAGCAGTAAGAAGGGGACAGGTAGTATTTGGAATTCACCCCTCCACTTT
abundance: once; d_gene: TRBD2; len: 19; v_gene: TRBV28; j_gene: TRBJ2-1; CDR3aa: CASSRTGTSFFRSYNEQFF; CDR3nt: TGTGCCAGCAGCCGCACCGGGACTAGTTTTTTCAGATCCTACAATGAGCAGTTCTTC
abundance: -; d_gene: -; len: 14; v_gene: TRBV12-5; j_gene: TRBJ2-7; CDR3aa: CASGPDYPLDEQYF; CDR3nt: TGTGCTAGTGGTCCGGACTACCCCTTGGACGAGCAGTACTTC
abundance: -; d_gene: TRBD2; len: 16; v_gene: TRBV27; j_gene: TRBJ2-2; CDR3aa: CASTPSGTSGSGELFF; CDR3nt: TGTGCCAGCACCCCCTCCGGGACTAGCGGGTCCGGGGAGCTGTTTTTT
abundance: few; d_gene: TRBD1; len: 16; v_gene: TRBV19; j_gene: TRBJ1-1; CDR3aa: CASSIPGTGARTEAFF; CDR3nt: TGTGCCAGTAGTATCCCCGGGACAGGGGCGCGTACTGAAGCTTTCTTT
abundance: -; d_gene: -; len: 15; v_gene: TRBV7-9; j_gene: TRBJ1-2; CDR3aa: CASSLKGQRPGGYTF; CDR3nt: TGTGCCAGCAGCCTCAAGGGCCAGCGCCCGGGGGGCTACACCTTC
abundance: -; d_gene: -; len: 12; v_gene: TRBV7-2; j_gene: TRBJ2-1; CDR3aa: CASSWGNRVSFF; CDR3nt: TGTGCCAGCAGCTGGGGGAACAGGGTTTCGTTCTTC
abundance: -; d_gene: -; len: 13; v_gene: TRBV27; j_gene: TRBJ2-1; CDR3aa: CASSFGTSGEQFF; CDR3nt: TGTGCCAGCAGTTTTGGGACTTCTGGTGAGCAGTTCTTC
abundance: -; d_gene: TRBD1; len: 18; v_gene: TRBV5-1; j_gene: TRBJ1-3; CDR3aa: CASSLTWTGDYSGNTIYF; CDR3nt: TGCGCCAGCAGCCTAACATGGACAGGAGATTACTCTGGAAACACCATATATTTT
abundance: -; d_gene: -; len: 14; v_gene: TRBV5-1; j_gene: TRBJ1-4; CDR3aa: CASSLGAGDEKLFF; CDR3nt: TGCGCCAGCAGCTTGGGGGCAGGCGATGAAAAACTGTTTTTT
abundance: -; d_gene: -; len: 13; v_gene: TRBV6-2/TRBV6-3; j_gene: TRBJ2-7; CDR3aa: CASSWTVSYEQYF; CDR3nt: TGTGCCAGCAGTTGGACAGTTTCCTACGAGCAGTACTTC
abundance: -; d_gene: -; len: 14; v_gene: TRBV7-2; j_gene: TRBJ2-7; CDR3aa: CASSNRGDPYEQYF; CDR3nt: TGTGCCAGCAGTAACCGGGGAGACCCCTACGAGCAGTACTTC
abundance: once; d_gene: -; len: 13; v_gene: TRBV7-3; j_gene: TRBJ2-3; CDR3aa: CASSLTAPGTQYF; CDR3nt: TGTGCCAGCAGCTTAACAGCTCCGGGTACGCAGTATTTT
abundance: -; d_gene: TRBD1; len: 13; v_gene: TRBV27; j_gene: TRBJ1-1; CDR3aa: CASSSGQFTEAFF; CDR3nt: TGTGCCAGCAGTTCGGGACAGTTCACTGAAGCTTTCTTT
abundance: -; d_gene: TRBD1; len: 14; v_gene: TRBV18; j_gene: TRBJ2-1; CDR3aa: CASSSGQGVNEQFF; CDR3nt: TGTGCCAGCTCCTCGGGACAGGGGGTGAATGAGCAGTTCTTC
abundance: -; d_gene: TRBD1; len: 17; v_gene: TRBV19; j_gene: TRBJ1-6; CDR3aa: CATSRDRGSMYNSPLHF; CDR3nt: TGTGCCACGTCCCGGGACAGGGGGTCGATGTATAATTCACCCCTCCACTTT
abundance: -; d_gene: -; len: 12; v_gene: TRBV5-6; j_gene: TRBJ2-2; CDR3aa: CASSLGIGELFF; CDR3nt: TGTGCCAGCAGCTTGGGTATCGGGGAGCTGTTTTTT
abundance: -; d_gene: -; len: 15; v_gene: TRBV7-2; j_gene: TRBJ2-3; CDR3aa: CASSKWGQGTDTQYF; CDR3nt: TGTGCCAGCAGCAAGTGGGGTCAGGGGACAGATACGCAGTATTTT
abundance: few; d_gene: TRBD1; len: 16; v_gene: TRBV7-9; j_gene: TRBJ1-2; CDR3aa: CASSPGQGLIFYGYTF; CDR3nt: TGTGCCAGCAGCCCCGGACAGGGACTAATTTTCTATGGCTACACCTTC
abundance: -; d_gene: TRBD1; len: 14; v_gene: TRBV7-8; j_gene: TRBJ2-7; CDR3aa: CASSLVGTDYEQYF; CDR3nt: TGTGCCAGCAGCTTAGTCGGGACAGATTACGAGCAGTACTTC
abundance: few; d_gene: TRBD1; len: 15; v_gene: TRBV19; j_gene: TRBJ2-7; CDR3aa: CASSVSGGILYEQYF; CDR3nt: TGTGCCAGTAGTGTGTCAGGGGGCATTCTCTACGAGCAGTACTTC
abundance: -; d_gene: TRBD1; len: 17; v_gene: TRBV5-1; j_gene: TRBJ2-2; CDR3aa: CASSSLRTGSVAGELFF; CDR3nt: TGCGCCAGCAGCTCCCTACGGACAGGGAGTGTGGCCGGGGAGCTGTTTTTT
abundance: -; d_gene: TRBD1; len: 14; v_gene: TRBV2; j_gene: TRBJ1-5; CDR3aa: CASRGDRGGQPQHF; CDR3nt: TGTGCCAGCAGAGGAGACAGGGGAGGACAGCCCCAGCATTTT
abundance: -; d_gene: -; len: 12; v_gene: TRBV19; j_gene: TRBJ1-2; CDR3aa: CASSMENYGYTF; CDR3nt: TGTGCCAGTAGTATGGAGAACTATGGCTACACCTTC
abundance: -; d_gene: TRBD1; len: 16; v_gene: TRBV24-1; j_gene: TRBJ2-2; CDR3aa: CATSVQGAQDTGELFF; CDR3nt: TGTGCCACCAGTGTCCAGGGGGCGCAGGACACCGGGGAGCTGTTTTTT
abundance: -; d_gene: -; len: 12; v_gene: TRBV6-1; j_gene: TRBJ1-2; CDR3aa: CASSEALYGYTF; CDR3nt: TGTGCCAGCAGTGAAGCGTTATATGGCTACACCTTC
abundance: -; d_gene: TRBD2; len: 16; v_gene: TRBV11-1; j_gene: TRBJ2-7; CDR3aa: CASSPRGASGNYEQYF; CDR3nt: TGTGCCAGCAGCCCCCGCGGGGCTAGCGGGAACTACGAGCAGTACTTC
abundance: -; d_gene: TRBD1; len: 14; v_gene: TRBV7-9; j_gene: TRBJ1-6; CDR3aa: CASSSDRANSPLHF; CDR3nt: TGTGCCAGCAGCTCGGACAGGGCTAATTCACCCCTCCACTTT
abundance: -; d_gene: -; len: 18; v_gene: TRBV15; j_gene: TRBJ1-2; CDR3aa: CATSRGSFIGAEGYGYTF; CDR3nt: TGTGCCACCAGCAGAGGTTCATTCATAGGTGCTGAGGGCTATGGCTACACCTTC
abundance: -; d_gene: TRBD2; len: 15; v_gene: TRBV19; j_gene: TRBJ2-1; CDR3aa: CASSVTSGPYNEQFF; CDR3nt: TGTGCCAGTAGTGTGACTAGCGGCCCCTACAATGAGCAGTTCTTC
abundance: once; d_gene: -; len: 14; v_gene: TRBV20-1; j_gene: TRBJ2-5; CDR3aa: CSASLAGTYETQYF; CDR3nt: TGCAGTGCTAGTCTAGCAGGGACTTACGAGACCCAGTACTTC